The 30 T cell receptor beta chains below come from one sample, sequenced in a study of T-cell memory formation after mild COVID-19. Using its own MiXCR run on the 5' RACE reads, TCRdb lists one record per CDR3 protein. The table lists about 290,000 distinct CDR3 sequences, about 15% of them singletons. The sample was PBMCs or a T cell subset sorted from them (not recorded which). These receptors were obtained from a young man who had mild COVID-19 (a few samples of this study predate the infection). Cell type and time point are not known.

The chain employs TRBV2 and TRBJ1-2, with 8 positions matching TRBD1. Per the germline V gene, CDR1 is SNHLY and CDR2 is FYNNEI. The CDR3 has 15 amino acids. V trimming: 7 bases; J trimming: 1 base; junction bases outside the gene matches: 8. DNA of the CDR3: TGTGCCAGCAAAGCCGACAGGGGCGTTAACTATGGCTACACCTTC. Encoded protein: CASKADRGVNYGYTF.

This clonotype was found a few times. J is TRBJ2-5 and V is TRBV6-6; weak D call: TRBD2 (6 bases). Trimming cost V 7 bases and J 0 bases, with 12 bases left between them. Germline lookup yields CDR1 MNHNY and CDR2 SVGAGI (reference sequence). This CDR3 is 14 amino acids long. CDR3 residues: CASTLGGYQETQYF. Written as DNA, the CDR3 is TGTGCCAGCACCCTCGGAGGGTACCAAGAGACCCAGTACTTC.

The J gene is TRBJ2-3, the V gene TRBV20-1; a weak D match, TRBD2 (5 bases). With 0 bases removed from V and 2 bases from J, the gap between germline ends came to 9 bases. The CDR3 covers 14 residues. From germline, CDR1 is DFQATT and CDR2 SNEGSKA (reference sequence). CDR3 coding DNA: TGCAGTGCTAGAGACCTGGGAGCCACAGATACGCAGTATTTT. Its translation: CSARDLGATDTQYF.

This chain uses TRBV5-1 with TRBJ2-5, with D perhaps assigned TRBD1 or TRBD2 (5 bases each). Germline values: CDR1 SGHRS, CDR2 YFSETQ. V lost 4 bases and J lost 1, with 17 bases in between. This CDR3 is 16 amino acids long. CDR3 sequence (DNA): TGCGCCAGCAGCCCATTCGGGACGTTAGTCCAAGAGACCCAGTACTTC. Protein sequence: CASSPFGTLVQETQYF.

The rearrangement uses TRBV20-1 and TRBJ1-2, with D uncertain. Germline V gene lookup returns CDR1 DFQATT and CDR2 SNEGSKA (reference sequence). V lost 6 bases, J lost 3 bases, and 17 bases lay in between. The CDR3 extends over 14 amino acids. The CDR3 is CSALAETGHYGYTF. The CDR3 DNA reads as TGCAGTGCCTTAGCTGAGACCGGGCACTATGGCTACACCTTC.

This clonotype was seen ten or more times. The CDR3 loop is CASSPEGYNEQFF. The CDR3 DNA is TGTGCCAGCAGTCCGGAGGGGTACAATGAGCAGTTCTTC. The chain is built from TRBV7-9 and TRBJ2-1; maybe TRBD2 (6 bases). Trimming cost V 6 bases and J 4 bases, with 10 bases left between them. The germline V gene encodes CDR1 SEHNR and CDR2 FQNEAQ (reference sequence). The CDR3 loop spans 13 amino acids.

This chain's CDR3 is CASSLETGGPPDTQYF. DNA for the CDR3: TGCGCCAGCAGCTTGGAAACGGGGGGGCCCCCAGATACGCAGTATTTT. The genes are TRBV5-1 and TRBJ2-3, with TRBD2 identical over 8 bases. CDR1 and CDR2 (germline): SGHRS, YFSETQ. The CDR3 contains 16 residues. V gave up 0 bases and J gave up 4 bases; unmatched junction bases: 7.

The table lists this clonotype with a few counts. V and J are TRBV29-1 and TRBJ1-3, with D unresolved. The CDR3 contains 13 residues. With 6 bases removed from V and 4 bases from J, the gap between germline ends came to 13 bases. CDR1 and CDR2 (germline): SQVTM, ANQGSEA. DNA for the CDR3: TGCAGCGTGGTGCCTCTTGCCGGAAACACCATATATTTT. Its protein product is CSVVPLAGNTIYF.

The chain carries TRBV6-1 and TRBJ2-1; no firm D call. CDR1 is MNHNS and CDR2 is SASEGT in the germline V gene. V lost 1 base to trimming and J lost 6 bases, with 4 bases between them. CDR3 length: 12 residues. CDR3 nucleotide sequence: TGTGCCAGCAGTGAAGTCGGCAATGAGCAGTTCTTC. Its translation is CASSEVGNEQFF.

The chain uses TRBV20-1 and TRBJ2-3; 7 nucleotides align to TRBD1. CDR3 length: 12 amino acids. Looked up from germline, CDR1 is DFQATT and CDR2 is SNEGSKA (reference sequence). V lost 5 bases and J lost 6; bases outside the gene matches: 5. The CDR3 nucleotides read TGCAGTGCTCGGACCAGGGGGGATACGCAGTATTTT. Protein: CSARTRGDTQYF.

The chain carries TRBV7-9 and TRBJ2-3; 12 bases line up with TRBD1. V gave up 0 bases and J gave up 6 bases; unmatched junction bases: 10. This CDR3 has 18 amino acids. Germline lookup yields CDR1 SEHNR and CDR2 FQNEAQ (reference sequence). CDR3 sequence: CASSLAPGTGGARDTQYF. CDR3 nucleotides: TGTGCCAGCAGCTTAGCACCCGGGACAGGGGGCGCAAGGGATACGCAGTATTTT.

This chain connects TRBV5-1 to TRBJ1-6, with D hard to call. The CDR3 contains 16 residues. The germline V gene encodes CDR1 SGHRS and CDR2 YFSETQ. Trimming shortened V by 3 bases and J by 10 bases, and 20 bases separated the two germline ends. DNA for the CDR3: TGCGCCAGCAGCTACCTCGGGTCCCTGCCTGGGTCACCCCTCCACTTT. Its protein is CASSYLGSLPGSPLHF.

This clonotype was observed a few times. The chain is built from TRBV24-1 and TRBJ2-7; 7 nucleotides agree with TRBD1. Looked up from germline, CDR1 is KGHDR and CDR2 is SFDVKD. The CDR3 is 15 amino acids. CDR3 sequence: CATRDGGQCPLSYRV. The CDR3 region has the DNA TGTGCCACCCGAGATGGGGGACAGTGTCCTCTGTCCTATCGCGTC.

This clonotype showed up just a few times. This chain uses TRBV5-1 with TRBJ2-2, with D unclear. Germline V gene data show CDR1 as SGHRS and CDR2 as YFSETQ. The CDR3 sequence is 14 residues long. V lost 0 bases and J lost 6, with 9 bases in between. The CDR3 protein is CASSLGMGPGELFF. DNA for the CDR3: TGCGCCAGCAGCTTGGGGATGGGTCCCGGGGAGCTGTTTTTT. The whole variable domain, filled in from reference TRBV5-1 and TRBJ2-2, reads KAGVTQTPRYLIKTRGQQVTLSCSPISGHRSVSWYQQTPGQGLQFLFEYFSETQRNKGNFPGRFSGRQFSNSRSEMNVSTLELGDSALYLCASSLGMGPGELFFGEGSRLTVL.

This clonotype was counted at least ten times. The chain has TRBV24-1 and TRBJ2-1, with a possible D match to TRBD2 (6 bases). Per the germline V gene, CDR1 is KGHDR and CDR2 is SFDVKD. The CDR3 runs 12 residues. V lost 7 bases and J lost 5, with 8 bases in between. The CDR3 sequence: CATRGGDNEQFF. The CDR3 DNA reads as TGTGCCACCAGGGGAGGTGACAATGAGCAGTTCTTC.

This clonotype has a handful of counts. The rearrangement joins TRBV6-6 to TRBJ1-1; 7 bases align to TRBD1. The CDR3 runs 13 residues. The germline V gene has CDR1 MNHNY and CDR2 SVGAGI (reference sequence). V lost 6 bases to trimming and J lost 4 bases; unmatched junction nucleotides: 5. The CDR3 nucleotides read TGTGCCAGCAGACGGGGGACAGCCACTGAAGCTTTCTTT. Protein sequence: CASRRGTATEAFF.

The rearrangement links TRBV10-3 to TRBJ2-1; D remains unclear. CDR1 and CDR2 from the germline V gene are ENHRY and SYGVKD. The CDR3 extends over 11 amino acids. Trimming left V 0 bases short and J 8 bases short, with 2 bases between. The chain's CDR3 is CAISESDEQFF. The CDR3 coding sequence is TGTGCCATCAGTGAGTCTGATGAGCAGTTCTTC.

This chain uses TRBV6-5 with TRBJ1-5, with TRBD1 as a possible D gene (6 bases). Germline V gene lookup returns CDR1 MNHEY and CDR2 SVGAGI. Trimming stripped 2 bases from V and 6 bases from J, with 11 bases between. The CDR3 covers 14 residues. In nucleotides, the CDR3 is TGTGCCAGCAGTTACATCGGGGGCGGTCAGCCCCAGCATTTT. Its translation is CASSYIGGGQPQHF.

In this sample, this clonotype turned up many times. DNA of the CDR3: TGTGCCAGCAGCCACCGGAGGGAGGACAGCGGCTCCTACGAGCAGTACGTC. It encodes CASSHRREDSGSYEQYV. This chain connects TRBV14 to TRBJ2-7; perhaps D is TRBD1 or TRBD2 (6 bases each). Trimming took 3 bases from V and 0 from J, leaving 18 bases between them. The CDR3 consists of 17 residues. Germline V gene lookup returns CDR1 SGHDN and CDR2 FVKESK.

This clonotype was recorded a few times. This chain links TRBV5-1 with TRBJ2-5; the D gene could be TRBD1 or TRBD2 (5 bases each). The CDR3 covers 15 residues. V gave up 2 bases and J gave up 2 bases, with 13 bases separating them. Germline CDR1 is SGHRS and CDR2 is YFSETQ. The CDR3 here is CASSFSPGTQETQYF. The DNA of the CDR3 is TGCGCCAGCAGCTTTTCCCCCGGGACGCAAGAGACCCAGTACTTC.

The chain is built from TRBV23-1 and TRBJ1-2; D unclear. TRBV23-1 is reported as an ORF; its role is uncertain. The length of the CDR3 is 13 residues. V lost 8 bases and J 3 bases, leaving 13 bases between the germline ends. For the CDR3, the DNA is TGCGCCAGCGACCATGGGAGAGACTATGGCTACACCTTC. Translated, it gives CASDHGRDYGYTF.

The chain couples TRBV7-2 to TRBJ2-3; tentatively, D is TRBD1 or TRBD2 (5 bases each). Germline V gene data show CDR1 as SGHTA and CDR2 as FQGNSA. The ends were cut back, 5 bases at V and 1 base at J, with 10 bases in the middle. The CDR3 has 14 amino acids. CDR3 sequence: CASSRDGGTDTQYF. The CDR3 nucleotides are TGTGCCAGCAGCCGGGACGGCGGCACAGATACGCAGTATTTT.

The chain links TRBV5-1 to TRBJ1-2; a weak D match, TRBD1 (5 bases). V gave up 0 bases and J gave up 8 bases, with 8 bases separating them. Germline V gene lookup returns CDR1 SGHRS and CDR2 YFSETQ. The CDR3 is 12 amino acids. The CDR3 DNA reads TGCGCCAGCAGCTTGGCAGGGTGGGGCTACACCTTC. Its protein product is CASSLAGWGYTF.

CDR3 coding DNA: TGCGCCAGCAGCTCGACAGGGTCGATTACAGATACGCAGTATTTT. Protein sequence: CASSSTGSITDTQYF. The chain is built from TRBV5-1 and TRBJ2-3; 7 nucleotides line up with TRBD1. The germline gives CDR1 SGHRS, CDR2 YFSETQ. The V and J ends lost 3 bases and 3 bases, in that order; junction bases with no gene match: 7. This CDR3 has 15 residues.

The rearrangement joins TRBV20-1 to TRBJ1-1; no definite D call. V was clipped by 3 bases and J by 7 bases, with 15 bases between them. The CDR3 contains 13 residues. The germline V gene has CDR1 DFQATT and CDR2 SNEGSKA (reference sequence). The chain's CDR3 is CSASPREAGEAFF. The CDR3 coding sequence is TGCAGTGCTAGCCCAAGGGAGGCGGGTGAAGCTTTCTTT.

This clonotype was counted only a few times. This chain joins TRBV10-2 and TRBJ2-7; D may be TRBD2 (7 bases). CDR1 is WSHSY and CDR2 is SAAADI in the germline V gene. Trimming left V 5 bases short and J 11 bases short, with 16 bases between. This CDR3 contains 12 residues. The CDR3 bases are TGCGCCAGCAGTTTGGGGGGGCAACGGGAGTACTTC. This sequence encodes CASSLGGQREYF.

The chain combines TRBV10-3 with TRBJ2-3, with 7 positions matching TRBD1. Germline V lookup: CDR1 ENHRY, CDR2 SYGVKD. The CDR3 length is 15 residues. The V gene end was trimmed by 9 bases and the J gene end by 2 bases; junction bases not matched to a gene: 11. CDR3 loop: CAINPTGNPTDTQYF. CDR3 DNA sequence: TGTGCCATAAACCCGACAGGGAACCCCACAGATACGCAGTATTTT.

The rearrangement uses TRBV6-2 or TRBV6-3 and TRBJ2-3; D unclear. V shed 2 bases and J shed 0 bases, with 12 bases lying between them. The CDR3 loop spans 16 amino acids. Per the germline V gene, CDR1 is MNHEY and CDR2 is SVGEGT. The CDR3 sequence: CASSYGVRPSTDTQYF. Written as DNA, the CDR3 is TGTGCCAGCAGTTACGGGGTACGCCCGAGCACAGATACGCAGTATTTT.

The chain carries TRBV4-1 and TRBJ2-5; TRBD2 agrees at 8 bases. The CDR3 is 15 residues long. The V segment lost 3 bases and the J segment 3 bases; nucleotides outside the gene matches: 6. The V gene's germline CDR1 is MGHRA and CDR2 YSYEKL. The CDR3: CASSHGRAGEETQYF. As DNA, the CDR3 is TGCGCCAGCAGCCACGGTCGAGCGGGGGAAGAGACCCAGTACTTC.

This clonotype was seen more than once but under ten times. The chain carries TRBV20-1 and TRBJ2-1; D is possibly TRBD2 (6 bases). With 0 bases removed from V and 9 bases from J, the gap between germline ends came to 27 bases. The length of the CDR3 is 18 residues. Germline lookup yields CDR1 DFQATT and CDR2 SNEGSKA (reference sequence). The CDR3 coding sequence is TGCAGTGCTAGAGATCTCGGGAGTCAAGGCCGGACGGAGAGTGAGCAGTTCTTC. Residues: CSARDLGSQGRTESEQFF.